This T cell receptor (beta chain) was profiled in a study of beta chain features in type 1 diabetes. Study-wide points: Type 1 diabetes patients had moderately but significantly shorter TCRB CDR3s in all four CD4+ subsets.

Isolated RNA was reverse transcribed in full, so expressed TCRB transcripts were sequenced. The method was immunoSEQ multiplex PCR; TCRdb's version includes in-frame clones alone and lacks a portion of them. The sample holds a few hundred thousand clones; 8.5% to 10% are singletons and the top ten take 0.45% to 0.65%. A few counts support this clone. Its antigen remains unidentified. The sequenced sample consisted of central memory CD4+ T cells from blood. The clonotype comes from a young man with type 1 diabetes.

CDR3 region: CASSTEALGEQYF. The CDR3 nucleotides are TGCGCCAGCAGCACGGAGGCCTTGGGGGAGCAGTACTTC. This chain joins TRBV5-1 and TRBJ2-7; the D gene is possibly TRBD2 (5 bases). The CDR3 runs to 13 residues. Trimming pared 4 bases from V and 7 bases from J, leaving 15 bases between. The germline V gene encodes CDR1 SGHRS and CDR2 YFSETQ.